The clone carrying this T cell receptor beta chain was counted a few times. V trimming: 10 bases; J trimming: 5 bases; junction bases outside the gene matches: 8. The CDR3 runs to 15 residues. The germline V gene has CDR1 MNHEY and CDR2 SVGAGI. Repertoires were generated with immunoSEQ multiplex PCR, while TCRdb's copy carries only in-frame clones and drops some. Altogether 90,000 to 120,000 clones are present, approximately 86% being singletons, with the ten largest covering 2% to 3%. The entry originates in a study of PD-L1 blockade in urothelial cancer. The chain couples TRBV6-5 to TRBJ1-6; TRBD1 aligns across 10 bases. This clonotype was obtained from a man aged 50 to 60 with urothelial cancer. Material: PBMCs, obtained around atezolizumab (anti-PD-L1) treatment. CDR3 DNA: TGTGCCATAAGTAGGACAGGGGGGGATAATTCACCCCTCCACTTT. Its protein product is CAISRTGGDNSPLHF.